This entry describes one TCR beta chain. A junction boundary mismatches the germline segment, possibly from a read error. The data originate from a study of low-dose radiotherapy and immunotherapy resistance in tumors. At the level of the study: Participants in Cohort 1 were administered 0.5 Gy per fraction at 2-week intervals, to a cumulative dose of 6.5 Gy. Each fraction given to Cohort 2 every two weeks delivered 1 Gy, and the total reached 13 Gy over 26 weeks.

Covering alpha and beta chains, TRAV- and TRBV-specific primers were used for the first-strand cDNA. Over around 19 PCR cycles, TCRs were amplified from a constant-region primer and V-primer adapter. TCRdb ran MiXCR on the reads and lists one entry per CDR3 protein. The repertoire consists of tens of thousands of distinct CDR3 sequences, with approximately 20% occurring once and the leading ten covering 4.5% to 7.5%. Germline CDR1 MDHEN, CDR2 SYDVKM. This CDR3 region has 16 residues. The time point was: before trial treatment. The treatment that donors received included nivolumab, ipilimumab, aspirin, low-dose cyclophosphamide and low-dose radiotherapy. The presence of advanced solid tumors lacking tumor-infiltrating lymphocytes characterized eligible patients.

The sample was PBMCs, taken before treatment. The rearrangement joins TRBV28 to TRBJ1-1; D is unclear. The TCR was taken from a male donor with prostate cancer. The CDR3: CASSYKFRERNTKAFF. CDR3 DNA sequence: TGTGCCAGCAGTTATAAATTCCGGGAGCGCAACACTAAAGCTTTCTTT.